These T cell receptor beta chains were read from a single sample in a study of response to subunit inactivated influenza vaccine. Via MiXCR, TCRdb re-called the RT-PCR reads, giving one row per CDR3 protein. Of around 570,000 distinct CDR3 sequences detected, approximately 7.1% appear once; the ten largest clones hold 10% to 15%. Sequencing used PBMCs from blood, obtained about 23 months after vaccination. The receptors derive from a man aged 50 to 69 who received an inactivated influenza vaccine. Each CDR3 is given with its conserved first and last residue. Clone size is given for some rows only: seen once, a few or many times, or a class if the clone is expanded.

V,length,size,J,CDR3
TRBV6-6,13,many,TRBJ1-2,CASSYDSLGGYTF
TRBV19,15,few,TRBJ1-4,CASSIDPSGAWLLFF
TRBV12-3/TRBV12-4,14,few,TRBJ2-2,CASSDTQNTGELFF
TRBV4-3,15,few,TRBJ1-2,CASSQDRGYGTVYTF
TRBV20-1,11,many,TRBJ2-1,CSARLMTEQFF
TRBV7-2,17,few,TRBJ2-1,CASSLVLAGAYGNEQFF
TRBV10-3,13,NA,TRBJ2-2,CAIRIENTGELFF
TRBV6-1,16,NA,TRBJ1-3,CASSRFPESSGNTIYF
TRBV7-2,14,NA,TRBJ1-2,CASSLTGGGYGYTF
TRBV5-8,15,few,TRBJ2-1,CASSPGLAGVIEQFF
TRBV3-1,15,NA,TRBJ1-2,CASSPWDRVLSGYTF
TRBV7-6,15,NA,TRBJ2-1,CASSLVEGENNEQFF
TRBV11-2,13,few,TRBJ1-2,CASSFSTNYGYTF
TRBV29-1,17,few,TRBJ2-3,CSVFSRESPLSTDTQYF
TRBV4-2,16,NA,TRBJ2-2,CASSQAWGDVTGELFF
TRBV6-2/TRBV6-3,16,NA,TRBJ1-5,CASSYAAGYSNQPQHF
TRBV5-1,15,many,TRBJ2-7,CASSPWDRGAYEQYF
TRBV28,15,many,TRBJ2-7,CASSFGGQGRNEQYF
TRBV10-3,17,many,TRBJ2-3,CAISVLLGTSDTDTQYF
TRBV3-1,16,few,TRBJ2-5,CASSRQTSGRQETQYF
TRBV20-1,12,few,TRBJ2-2,CSAHTGPGELFF
TRBV7-6,14,many,TRBJ2-7,CASSLGTGMGEQYF
TRBV20-1,15,few,TRBJ1-4,CSARDHSSFVEKLFF
TRBV6-5,18,few,TRBJ2-5,CASSYSFASGGQQETQYF
TRBV7-2,15,NA,TRBJ1-5,CASSSGTGSLQPQHF
TRBV18,16,NA,TRBJ1-1,CASSSASTGGLGEAFF
TRBV27,16,NA,TRBJ2-7,CASSFYQAVRPYEQYF
TRBV20-1,13,many,TRBJ1-6,CSARDPYNSPLHF
TRBV12-3/TRBV12-4,14,NA,TRBJ2-7,CASSFHRSSYEQYF
TRBV5-6,14,few,TRBJ1-1,CASNVRWRNTEAFF
TRBV6-1,16,NA,TRBJ2-5,CASSRQGVSRRETQYF
TRBV7-6,17,few,TRBJ2-1,CASSLFHGTGVHNEQFF
TRBV5-6,15,few,TRBJ2-7,CASSELRDFSYEQYF
TRBV29-1,14,many,TRBJ2-7,CSVVTEIGFMEQYF
TRBV5-1,15,many,TRBJ2-5,CASRRTGVYQETQYF
TRBV20-1,14,few,TRBJ1-6,CSARVWIADSPLHF
TRBV29-1,14,many,TRBJ2-1,CSSTSGTSYNEQFF
TRBV7-9,15,NA,TRBJ2-7,CASSPLRTDTYEQYF
TRBV3-1,15,few,TRBJ1-1,CASSQGTGGNTEAFF
TRBV9,16,NA,TRBJ2-1,CASSYRDSIVYNEQFF
TRBV7-9,14,many,TRBJ2-2,CASSPMTVTGELFF
TRBV12-3/TRBV12-4,12,many,TRBJ2-7,CASKDGTAEQYF
TRBV7-2,15,NA,TRBJ2-3,CASSYASRSTDTQYF
TRBV2,16,few,TRBJ2-4,CASSDPGGLAKNIQYF
TRBV5-1,15,few,TRBJ2-1,CASSTERGGFNEQFF
TRBV7-8,13,many,TRBJ2-7,CASSLMSSYEQYF
TRBV27,14,many,TRBJ2-4,CASSPGLASGIQYF
TRBV7-9,17,NA,TRBJ1-4,CASRPGRQGRANEKLFF